One and the same sample provided the 16 T cell receptor beta chains below, sequenced in a study of blood T cell repertoires in COVID-19. Only in-frame clones appear in the TCRdb table, and some are missing; sequencing was by immunoSEQ multiplex PCR. Altogether fewer than 150,000 clones are present, around 86% being singletons, with the ten largest covering about a sixth. Source material: PBMCs or T cells enriched from blood (not recorded which). These receptors came from a young man who had recovered from COVID-19.

The chain couples TRBV21-1 to TRBJ2-6; the tabulated D call, TRBD2, remains unverified against the DNA. TRBV21-1 is recorded as a pseudogene. The CDR3 is 16 residues long. The CDR3 loop reads CASNSGPPRGANVLTF. CDR3 DNA sequence: TGTGCCAGCAATAGCGGACCTCCGAGGGGGGCCAACGTCCTGACTTTC.

This rearrangement joins TRBV10-2 to TRBJ1-1; D is perhaps TRBD1 (5 bases). Per germline, CDR1 WSHSY and CDR2 SAAADI. The V gene lost 2 bases and the J gene lost 3 bases, with 10 bases spanning the gap. The CDR3 sequence is 14 residues long. The CDR3 nucleotides are TGCGCCAGCAGTGAGCGGGGGGGGGACACTGAAGCTTTCTTT. Protein: CASSERGGDTEAFF.

The chain has TRBV10-1 and TRBJ1-1; TRBD1 might be the D (6 bases). CDR1 and CDR2 from the germline V gene are WNHNN and SYGVQD (reference sequence). This CDR3 has 13 amino acids. V lost 6 bases, J lost 3 bases, and 11 bases lay in between. The CDR3 loop is CASRGARDTEAFF. In nucleotides, the CDR3 is TGCGCCAGCAGGGGGGCACGGGACACTGAAGCTTTCTTT.

This clone was counted a single time. The chain joins TRBV2 to TRBJ1-2; 8 nucleotides match TRBD1. CDR3 length: 17 residues. The ends lost 4 bases at V and 0 bases at J; junction bases unmatched: 10. The germline gives CDR1 SNHLY, CDR2 FYNNEI. CDR3 residues: CASSALGQESSNYGYTF. The CDR3, as DNA: TGTGCCAGCAGTGCCCTGGGACAGGAGTCCTCTAACTATGGCTACACCTTC.

The rearrangement joins TRBV7-2 to TRBJ1-5; weak D call: TRBD1 (6 bases). The CDR3 is 13 residues long. V was shortened by 8 bases and J by 5 bases, with 13 bases between the two germline ends. The germline V gene encodes CDR1 SGHTA and CDR2 FQGNSA. The CDR3 protein is CASGQSSHQPQHF. The DNA for the CDR3 is TGTGCCAGCGGACAGAGCTCGCATCAGCCCCAGCATTTT.

This chain joins TRBV6-5 and TRBJ1-4; no reliable D call. V was clipped by 5 bases and J by 5 bases, with 15 bases between them. The CDR3 has 15 amino acids. Germline CDR1 is MNHEY and CDR2 is SVGAGI. CDR3 sequence reads: CASSLAAALNEKLFF. DNA for the CDR3: TGTGCCAGCAGTCTCGCGGCGGCCCTAAATGAAAAACTGTTTTTT.

V gene TRBV6-1 combines with J gene TRBJ2-4; 11 bases fit TRBD1. V shed 4 bases and J 2 bases; nucleotides not matched to a gene: 13. Germline CDR1 MNHNS, CDR2 SASEGT. The CDR3 is 19 residues long. The CDR3 region is CASSGEVRGTGGPKNIQYF. The CDR3 region has the DNA TGTGCCAGCAGTGGAGAAGTGCGTGGGACAGGGGGACCCAAAAACATTCAGTACTTC.

The chain combines TRBV2 with TRBJ1-1; TRBD1 is a possible D gene (6 bases). The CDR3 has 15 amino acids. Trimming removed 6 bases from V and 0 bases from J, with 14 bases in between. In germline, CDR1 is SNHLY, CDR2 FYNNEI. The CDR3 loop reads CASRLQGQMNTEAFF. CDR3 DNA: TGTGCCAGCAGGCTACAGGGCCAAATGAACACTGAAGCTTTCTTT.

This chain connects TRBV19 to TRBJ2-3; 7 bases are a match to TRBD2. This CDR3 contains 16 residues. Germline CDR1 reads LNHDA; CDR2 reads SQIVND (reference sequence). The ends lost 7 bases at V and 1 base at J; junction bases unmatched: 11. CDR3 amino acids: CASTLGGASGTDTQYF. DNA of the CDR3: TGTGCCAGTACCCTGGGAGGGGCTTCGGGCACAGATACGCAGTATTTT.

The rearrangement uses TRBV6-5 and TRBJ2-7, with TRBD2 identical over 7 bases. Germline values: CDR1 MNHEY, CDR2 SVGAGI. Trimming at V came to 5 bases and at J to 6 bases, leaving 1 base not matched to a gene. The CDR3 contains 11 residues. The CDR3 is CASSRGGEQYV. The CDR3 DNA follows: TGTGCCAGCAGTCGCGGGGGCGAGCAGTACGTC.

In this sample, this clone turned up once. The V and J genes are TRBV5-5 and TRBJ1-5; D unclear. CDR3 length equals 15 residues. Trimming shortened V by 4 bases and J by 0 bases, and 11 bases separated the two germline ends. CDR1 is SGHKS, CDR2 YYEKEE, per germline (reference sequence). CDR3 in amino acids: CASSLGQNSNQPQHF. CDR3 DNA: TGTGCCAGCAGCCTAGGCCAGAATAGCAATCAGCCCCAGCATTTT.

The chain joins TRBV7-9 to TRBJ1-1; 8 nucleotides align to TRBD1. CDR1 and CDR2 (germline): SEHNR, FQNEAQ (reference sequence). This CDR3 contains 15 residues. J lost 4 bases, V lost 2 bases, and 6 bases had no gene match. The CDR3 DNA reads as TGTGCCAGCAGCTTATGGACAGGGACGAGCACTGAAGCTTTCTTT. It encodes CASSLWTGTSTEAFF.

This chain uses TRBV9 with TRBJ2-1; no clear D. This CDR3 is built from 11 residues. Germline V gene lookup returns CDR1 SGDLS and CDR2 YYNGEE. V was shortened by 3 bases and J by 8 bases, with 6 bases between the two germline ends. For the CDR3, the DNA is TGTGCCAGCAGCGCCCTCCATGAGCAGTTCTTC. Translated: CASSALHEQFF.

This clone was counted only a few times. The chain recombines TRBV9 with TRBJ1-2; the match to TRBD1 covers 7 bases. This CDR3 spans 14 amino acids. V shed 4 bases, J shed 10 bases, and the junction held 13 bases outside the gene matches. Germline V CDR1 and CDR2: SGDLS, YYNGEE. Written as DNA, the CDR3 is TGTGCCAGCAGCAACCGAAGACAGGGTCTCGCCTACACCTTC. Encoded protein: CASSNRRQGLAYTF.

The chain carries TRBV6-5 and TRBJ2-7; the D gene is possibly TRBD2 (5 bases). Trimming stripped 0 bases from V and 3 bases from J, with 15 bases between. This CDR3 is built from 16 residues. Germline assignment: CDR1 MNHEY and CDR2 SVGAGI. The chain's CDR3 is CASSYSGASPVYEQYF. CDR3 bases: TGTGCCAGCAGTTACTCGGGAGCCTCGCCAGTCTACGAGCAGTACTTC.

This chain joins TRBV6-5 and TRBJ1-2; possibly TRBD1 for D (5 bases). The germline V gene encodes CDR1 MNHEY and CDR2 SVGAGI. This CDR3 comprises 13 residues. V lost 6 bases, J lost 7 bases, and 15 bases lay in between. The chain's CDR3 is CASRSDGHIGYTF. CDR3 sequence (DNA): TGTGCCAGCAGATCGGACGGACATATTGGCTACACCTTC.